Below, one T cell receptor beta chain is given with its context. This record comes from a study of OX40 agonist ivuxolimab in advanced cancers. Sequenced by immunoSEQ multiplex PCR; TCRdb stores in-frame clones only, minus some. The sample lists some 66,000 clones; 83% were seen once. The CDR3 is made up of 17 amino acids. In germline, CDR1 is LNHDA, CDR2 SQIVND (reference sequence). Deletions cut 1 base from V and 1 base from J, with 14 bases between. The sample in question was CD4+ or CD8+ T cells sorted from blood, obtained in a trial of the OX40 agonist ivuxolimab. This chain joins TRBV19 and TRBJ1-5; TRBD1 is a possible D gene (6 bases). The source of this sequence is an adult with an advanced solid tumor such as melanoma, head and neck, liver or kidney cancer. CDR3 coding DNA: TGTGCCAGTAGTATAGCCGAGGGGGTTTGGAGCAATCAGCCCCAGCATTTT. Translated, it gives CASSIAEGVWSNQPQHF.